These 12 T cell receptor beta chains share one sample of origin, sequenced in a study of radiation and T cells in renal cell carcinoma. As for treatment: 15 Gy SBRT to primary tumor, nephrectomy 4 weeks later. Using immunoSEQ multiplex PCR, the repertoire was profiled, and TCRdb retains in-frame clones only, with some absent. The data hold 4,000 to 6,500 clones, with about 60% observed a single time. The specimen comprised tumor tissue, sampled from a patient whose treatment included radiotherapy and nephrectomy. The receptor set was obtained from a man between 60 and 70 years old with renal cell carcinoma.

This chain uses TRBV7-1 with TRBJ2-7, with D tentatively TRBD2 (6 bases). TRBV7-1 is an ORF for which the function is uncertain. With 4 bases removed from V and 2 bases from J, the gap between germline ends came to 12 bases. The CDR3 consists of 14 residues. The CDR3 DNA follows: TGTGCCAGCAGCTTAGCGGCAGAGACCTACGAGCAGTACTTC. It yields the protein CASSLAAETYEQYF.

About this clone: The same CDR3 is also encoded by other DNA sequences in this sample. The CDR3 reads CACRGEYNSPLHF. CDR3 in DNA: TGTGCCTGCCGGGGGGAGTATAATTCACCCCTCCACTTT. The chain uses TRBV30 and TRBJ1-6, with a weak D call TRBD1 (5 bases). The germline V gene has CDR1 GTSNPN and CDR2 SVGIG (reference sequence). The CDR3 is made up of 13 amino acids. Trimming pared 6 bases from V and 4 bases from J, leaving 10 bases between.

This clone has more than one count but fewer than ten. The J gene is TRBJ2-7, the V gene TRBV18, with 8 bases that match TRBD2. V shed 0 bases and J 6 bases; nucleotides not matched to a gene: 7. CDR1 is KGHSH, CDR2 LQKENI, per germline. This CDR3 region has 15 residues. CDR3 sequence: CASSPPSGKSREQYF. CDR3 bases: TGTGCCAGCTCACCACCTAGCGGGAAGTCACGCGAGCAGTACTTC.

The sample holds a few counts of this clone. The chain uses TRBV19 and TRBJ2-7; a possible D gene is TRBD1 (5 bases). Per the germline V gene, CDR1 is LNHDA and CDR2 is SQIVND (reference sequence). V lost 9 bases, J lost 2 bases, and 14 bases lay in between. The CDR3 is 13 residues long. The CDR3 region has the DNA TGTGCCAGGGATTCAGGGCTGCCCTACGAGCAGTACTTC. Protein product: CARDSGLPYEQYF.

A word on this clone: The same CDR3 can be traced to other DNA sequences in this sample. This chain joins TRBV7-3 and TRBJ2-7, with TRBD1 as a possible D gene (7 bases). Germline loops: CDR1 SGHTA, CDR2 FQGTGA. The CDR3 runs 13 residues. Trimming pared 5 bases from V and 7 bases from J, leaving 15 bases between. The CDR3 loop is CASSPGGGREQYF. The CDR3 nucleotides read TGTGCCAGCAGCCCCGGAGGGGGCCGGGAGCAGTACTTC.

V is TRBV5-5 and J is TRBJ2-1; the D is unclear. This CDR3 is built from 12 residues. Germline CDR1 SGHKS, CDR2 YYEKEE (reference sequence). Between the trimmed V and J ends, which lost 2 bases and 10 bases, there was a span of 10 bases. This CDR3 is CASSLGSWEQFF. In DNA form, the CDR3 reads TGTGCCAGCAGCTTAGGGTCTTGGGAGCAGTTCTTC.

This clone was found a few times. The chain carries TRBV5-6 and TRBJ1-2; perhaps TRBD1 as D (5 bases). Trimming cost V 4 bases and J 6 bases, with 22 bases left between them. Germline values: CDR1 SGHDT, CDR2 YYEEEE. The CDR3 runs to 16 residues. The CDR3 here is CASSPRATGYFNGYTF. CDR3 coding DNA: TGTGCCAGCAGCCCAAGGGCCACAGGCTATTTCAATGGCTACACCTTC.

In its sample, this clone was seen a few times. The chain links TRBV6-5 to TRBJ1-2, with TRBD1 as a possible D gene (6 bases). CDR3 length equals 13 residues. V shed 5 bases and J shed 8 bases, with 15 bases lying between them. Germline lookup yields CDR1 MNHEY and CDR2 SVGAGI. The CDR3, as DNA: TGTGCCAGCAGTGAAGGGGACATTGGCGGCTACACCTTC. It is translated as CASSEGDIGGYTF.

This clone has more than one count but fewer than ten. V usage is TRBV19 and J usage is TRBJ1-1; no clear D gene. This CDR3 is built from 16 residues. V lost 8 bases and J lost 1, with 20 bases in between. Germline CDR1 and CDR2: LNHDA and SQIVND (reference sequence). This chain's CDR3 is CASVSWGRRGNTEAFF. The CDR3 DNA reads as TGTGCCAGTGTGAGCTGGGGAAGACGAGGGAACACTGAAGCTTTCTTT. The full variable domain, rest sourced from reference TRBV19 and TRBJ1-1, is DGGITQSPKYLFRKEGQNVTLSCEQNLNHDAMYWYRQDPGQGLRLIYYSQIVNDFQKGDIAEGYSVSREKKESFPLTVTSAQKNPTAFYLCASVSWGRRGNTEAFFGQGTRLTVV.

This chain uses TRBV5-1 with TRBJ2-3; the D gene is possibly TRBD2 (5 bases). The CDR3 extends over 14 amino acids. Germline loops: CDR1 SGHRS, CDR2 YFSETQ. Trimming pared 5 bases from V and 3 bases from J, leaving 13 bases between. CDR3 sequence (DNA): TGCGCCAGCAGTACATATCTAGCAACAGATACGCAGTATTTT. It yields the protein CASSTYLATDTQYF.

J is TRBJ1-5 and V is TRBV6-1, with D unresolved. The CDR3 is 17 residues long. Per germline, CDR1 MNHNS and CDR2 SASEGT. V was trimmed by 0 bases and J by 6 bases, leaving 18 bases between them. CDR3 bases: TGTGCCAGCAGTGAAGCGCGAGCTGGAATCGGTCCTCAGCCCCAGCATTTT. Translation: CASSEARAGIGPQPQHF.

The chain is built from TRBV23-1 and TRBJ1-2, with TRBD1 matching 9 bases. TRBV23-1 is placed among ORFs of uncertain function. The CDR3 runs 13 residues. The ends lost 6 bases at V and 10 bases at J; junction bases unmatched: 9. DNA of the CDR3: TGCGCCAGCAGACGGCCAAGGGACAGGGACTACACCTTC. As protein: CASRRPRDRDYTF.